A single TCR beta chain is shown here with its context. The sample belongs to a study of blood T cell repertoires in COVID-19. The CDR3 runs to 16 residues. The V segment lost 2 bases and the J segment 4 bases; nucleotides outside the gene matches: 3. CDR1 and CDR2 (germline): LGHNA, YSLEER. The assay was immunoSEQ multiplex PCR, and TCRdb's table has in-frame clones only and misses some. The table shows some 200,000 clones, with about 83% occurring only once. The receptor's source is a woman aged 25 to 39 with COVID-19, enrolled during active disease. The chain carries TRBV4-3 and TRBJ2-3; 13 bases are a match to TRBD2. Sequencing was done on a sample of peripheral blood. CDR3 DNA: TGCGCCAGCAGCCAACGACTAGCGGGGGGCTCAGATACGCAGTATTTT. This encodes CASSQRLAGGSDTQYF.